The 24 T cell receptor beta chains below come from one sample, sequenced in a study of T cells in Graves' hyperthyroidism and ophthalmopathy. RNA transcripts yielded amplified TCR beta CDR3 regions. HTBI primers were used for first-round RT-PCR of the TCR CDR3. TCRdb re-derived calls from the multiplex PCR reads in MiXCR, one entry per CDR3 protein. Of around 600,000 distinct CDR3 sequences detected, more than 13% appear once; the ten largest clones hold approximately 6.4%. Sequencing used blood. The receptors come from a woman aged 18-29 years with Graves' ophthalmopathy.

This clonotype was observed a handful of times. The chain has TRBV19 and TRBJ1-5; D is ambiguous. Germline CDR1 and CDR2: LNHDA and SQIVND (reference sequence). Trimming took off 6 bases at V and 7 bases at J, with 19 bases between the two ends. The CDR3 consists of 15 residues. This chain's CDR3 is CASSIRVRALQPQHF. The DNA of the CDR3 is TGTGCCAGTAGCATAAGGGTCCGGGCCTTGCAGCCCCAGCATTTT.

This clonotype was counted only a few times. The V gene is TRBV7-9, the J gene TRBJ2-5, with TRBD1 identical over 8 bases. CDR1 is SEHNR and CDR2 is FQNEAQ in the germline V gene (reference sequence). The CDR3 consists of 14 residues. The J segment lost 6 bases and the V segment lost 4 bases, leaving 7 bases of the junction unmatched. CDR3 sequence (DNA): TGTGCCAGCAGCTCTTACCAGGGGGCAAAGACCCAGTACTTC. This gives the protein CASSSYQGAKTQYF.

This clonotype was counted between two and nine times. J is TRBJ2-5 and V is TRBV12-3 or TRBV12-4, with D perhaps matching TRBD1 (5 bases). V was clipped by 1 base and J by 6 bases, with 12 bases between them. The CDR3 has 14 residues. Here the CDR3 DNA reads TGTGCCAGCAGTTTAGGGGGCAGTGGGAAGACCCAGTACTTC. Its translation is CASSLGGSGKTQYF.

This clonotype was picked up many times. V is TRBV7-2 and J is TRBJ2-1, with TRBD2 matching 12 bases. Germline CDR1 is SGHTA and CDR2 is FQGNSA. This CDR3 contains 17 residues. Trimming cost V 0 bases and J 7 bases; bases outside gene matches: 7. For the CDR3, the DNA is TGTGCCAGCAGCTTAGCGGGACTAGCGGGTTTAGGGAATGAGCAGTTCTTC. Its protein product is CASSLAGLAGLGNEQFF.

In its sample, this clonotype was seen many times. The gene calls are TRBV27 and TRBJ1-6; D possibly corresponds to TRBD1 (6 bases). The CDR3 extends over 16 amino acids. V was shortened by 6 bases and J by 7 bases, with 19 bases between the two germline ends. CDR1 is MNHEY and CDR2 is SMNVEV in the germline V gene (reference sequence). The CDR3 loop is CASSRGTRWDNSPLHF. In DNA form, the CDR3 reads TGTGCCAGCAGCCGCGGGACACGGTGGGACAATTCACCCCTCCACTTT.

This clonotype was picked up many times. The genes are TRBV6-1 and TRBJ1-5; 9 bases match TRBD1. Germline V gene lookup returns CDR1 MNHNS and CDR2 SASEGT. J lost 2 bases, V lost 0 bases, and 2 bases had no gene match. CDR3 length: 16 amino acids. Written as DNA, the CDR3 is TGTGCCAGCAGTGAAGCGGGGGACAGGGGCAATCAGCCCCAGCATTTT. It specifies CASSEAGDRGNQPQHF.

At least ten counts were recorded for this clonotype. J is TRBJ2-1 and V is TRBV6-1, with 11 bases that match TRBD2. CDR3 length: 17 residues. The germline V gene encodes CDR1 MNHNS and CDR2 SASEGT. With V trimmed by 6 bases and J by 3 bases, 10 bases remained unmatched. The chain's CDR3 is CASSEPRGLADYNEQFF. As DNA, the CDR3 is TGTGCCAGCAGCGAACCGAGGGGACTAGCGGACTACAATGAGCAGTTCTTC.

The J gene is TRBJ2-1, the V gene TRBV9; 9 bases line up with TRBD2. Germline V gene lookup returns CDR1 SGDLS and CDR2 YYNGEE. This CDR3 is built from 14 residues. The J segment lost 6 bases and the V segment lost 1 base, leaving 2 bases of the junction unmatched. The CDR3 region is CASSVLREGNEQFF. The CDR3 DNA sequence: TGTGCCAGCAGCGTATTGCGGGAGGGCAATGAGCAGTTCTTC.

In this sample, this clonotype turned up many times. The V call is TRBV11-2, the J call TRBJ2-5, with D possibly TRBD1 on 6 matching bases. The germline gives CDR1 SGHAT, CDR2 FQNNGV. The CDR3 covers 14 residues. Trimming pared 5 bases from V and 8 bases from J, leaving 18 bases between. The CDR3, as DNA: TGTGCCAGCAGCCAAACAGGGCCTTCGGATACCCAGTACTTC. Translated: CASSQTGPSDTQYF.

This clonotype came up many times. The CDR3: CASSLMRRRKRNYNQPQHF. The CDR3 region has the DNA TGTGCCAGCAGTTTAATGCGGCGCCGCAAACGGAATTACAATCAGCCCCAGCATTTT. This chain links TRBV12-3 or TRBV12-4 with TRBJ1-5; no clear D. V lost 2 bases to trimming and J lost 3 bases, with 23 bases between them. This CDR3 comprises 19 residues.

This clonotype came up a few times. The rearrangement joins TRBV9 to TRBJ1-2; 12 bases agree with TRBD1. Germline values: CDR1 SGDLS, CDR2 YYNGEE. Unmatched junction bases numbered 1, after V lost 0 bases and J lost 7 bases. The CDR3 is made up of 14 amino acids. DNA for the CDR3: TGTGCCAGCAGCGTAGGGGGACAGGGGGCTGGCTACACCTTC. Amino acid sequence: CASSVGGQGAGYTF.

The CDR3 DNA follows: TGTGCCAGTAGTATAGGGGCCGGCGGAAGCCAAGAGACCCAGTACTTC. Residues: CASSIGAGGSQETQYF. The chain uses TRBV19 and TRBJ2-5; no reliable D call. The V gene lost 1 base and the J gene lost 1 base, with 13 bases spanning the gap. The CDR3 spans 16 residues. Per germline, CDR1 LNHDA and CDR2 SQIVND (reference sequence).

This clonotype was seen just once. A read error may explain this, as a much larger clone is one base away. The chain joins TRBV11-1 to TRBJ1-2, with 10 nucleotides matching TRBD1. The germline V gene encodes CDR1 SGHAT and CDR2 FQDESV (reference sequence). V lost 4 bases to trimming and J lost 7 bases; unmatched junction nucleotides: 0. The length of the CDR3 is 12 residues. The CDR3 bases are TGTGCCAGCAGCTGGACAGGGGGTGGCTACACCTTC. This translates into CASSWTGGGYTF.

Many counts were recorded for this clonotype. The chain recombines TRBV20-1 with TRBJ2-1; 9 bases match TRBD1. The CDR3 is 15 amino acids. CDR1 is DFQATT and CDR2 is SNEGSKA in the germline V gene (reference sequence). The V gene end was trimmed by 3 bases and the J gene end by 4 bases; junction bases not matched to a gene: 7. CDR3 coding DNA: TGCAGTGCTAGCGACAGGGGGAACGGGTACAATGAGCAGTTCTTC. Its translation: CSASDRGNGYNEQFF.

This clonotype was recorded many times. J is TRBJ2-7 and V is TRBV7-2; D gene uncertain. The CDR3 totals 16 residues. The germline CDR1 and CDR2 sequences are SGHTA and FQGNSA. Trimming left V 2 bases short and J 5 bases short, with 19 bases between. The CDR3: CASSLFPAPPVHEQYF. As DNA, the CDR3 is TGTGCCAGCAGCTTATTCCCCGCACCCCCAGTCCACGAGCAGTACTTC.

This clonotype was picked up one time. This chain uses TRBV6-2 or TRBV6-3 with TRBJ1-5, with 8 bases identical to TRBD1. Germline V gene sequence: CDR1 MNHEY, CDR2 SVGEGT. The CDR3 sequence is 14 residues long. After removal of 6 bases from V and 6 bases from J, the junction contained 7 bases not matched to a gene. CDR3: CASRVDREGQPQHF. The CDR3 bases are TGTGCCAGCAGAGTGGACAGGGAGGGTCAGCCCCAGCATTTT.

V and J are TRBV29-1 and TRBJ1-1; D possibly corresponds to TRBD1 (6 bases). CDR1 SQVTM and CDR2 ANQGSEA come from the germline V gene. CDR3 length: 13 amino acids. Trimming stripped 5 bases from V and 10 bases from J, with 20 bases between. CDR3 DNA sequence: TGCAGCGTTATACAGGGAATCCCCGGTCGAGCTTTCTTT. This encodes CSVIQGIPGRAFF.

This clonotype has at least ten counts. V and J are TRBV20-1 and TRBJ1-5, with D unclear. Germline lookup yields CDR1 DFQATT and CDR2 SNEGSKA (reference sequence). CDR3 length: 14 residues. V gave up 5 bases and J gave up 1 base, with 12 bases separating them. DNA for the CDR3: TGCAGTGCTGGGTGGGCGGAGAGCAATCAGCCCCAGCATTTT. This encodes CSAGWAESNQPQHF.

A single count supports this clonotype. This chain links TRBV7-9 with TRBJ2-5; 7 positions match TRBD2. The CDR3 has 16 residues. In germline, CDR1 is SEHNR, CDR2 FQNEAQ (reference sequence). V gave up 5 bases and J gave up 2 bases; unmatched junction bases: 11. CDR3 sequence reads: CASSPGKGGDQETQYF. DNA for the CDR3: TGTGCCAGCAGCCCGGGGAAGGGAGGGGATCAAGAGACCCAGTACTTC.

V gene TRBV7-2 combines with J gene TRBJ1-2, with a weak D call TRBD1 (5 bases). The length of the CDR3 is 15 residues. Trimming took 3 bases from V and 2 from J, leaving 13 bases between them. Per germline, CDR1 SGHTA and CDR2 FQGNSA. For the CDR3, the DNA is TGTGCCAGCAGCTTCTTTCTGACAGTCAACTATGGCTACACCTTC. Encoded protein: CASSFFLTVNYGYTF.

This clonotype has at least ten counts. The V call is TRBV29-1, the J call TRBJ1-1; D is unclear. V was clipped by 3 bases and J by 4 bases, with 6 bases between them. Per germline, CDR1 SQVTM and CDR2 ANQGSEA. This CDR3 has 11 amino acids. This CDR3 is CSVEDLTEAFF. The CDR3 DNA is TGCAGCGTTGAGGATCTCACTGAAGCTTTCTTT. Variable domain in full (rest from reference TRBV29-1 and TRBJ1-1): SAVISQKPSRDICQRGTSLTIQCQVDSQVTMMFWYRQQPGQSLTLIATANQGSEATYESGFVIDKFPISRPNLTFSTLTVSNMSPEDSSIYLCSVEDLTEAFFGQGTRLTVV.

This clonotype has ten or more counts. The chain has TRBV18 and TRBJ2-7, with 10 bases matching TRBD2. This CDR3 contains 13 residues. The J segment lost 2 bases and the V segment lost 6 bases, leaving 1 base of the junction unmatched. CDR1 is KGHSH, CDR2 LQKENI, per germline. The CDR3 DNA reads as TGTGCCAGCTCGGGGACTAGCGCCTACGAGCAGTACTTC. This encodes CASSGTSAYEQYF.

This clonotype was recorded many times. This rearrangement joins TRBV6-6 to TRBJ2-3; the match to TRBD2 covers 9 bases. The ends lost 2 bases at V and 1 base at J; junction bases unmatched: 4. CDR1 and CDR2 (germline): MNHNY, SVGAGI (reference sequence). This CDR3 comprises 16 residues. The CDR3 loop is CASSYRRLAGTDTQYF. The CDR3 DNA reads TGTGCCAGCAGTTACCGCCGACTAGCGGGCACAGATACGCAGTATTTT.

This clonotype was detected many times. The rearrangement joins TRBV7-2 to TRBJ1-5; possible D gene TRBD1, 5 bases. V lost 5 bases to trimming and J lost 2 bases, with 10 bases between them. Germline V gives CDR1 SGHTA, CDR2 FQGNSA. The CDR3 extends over 14 amino acids. This chain's CDR3 is CASSQRGGNQPQHF. DNA of the CDR3: TGTGCCAGCAGCCAAAGGGGTGGCAATCAGCCCCAGCATTTT.